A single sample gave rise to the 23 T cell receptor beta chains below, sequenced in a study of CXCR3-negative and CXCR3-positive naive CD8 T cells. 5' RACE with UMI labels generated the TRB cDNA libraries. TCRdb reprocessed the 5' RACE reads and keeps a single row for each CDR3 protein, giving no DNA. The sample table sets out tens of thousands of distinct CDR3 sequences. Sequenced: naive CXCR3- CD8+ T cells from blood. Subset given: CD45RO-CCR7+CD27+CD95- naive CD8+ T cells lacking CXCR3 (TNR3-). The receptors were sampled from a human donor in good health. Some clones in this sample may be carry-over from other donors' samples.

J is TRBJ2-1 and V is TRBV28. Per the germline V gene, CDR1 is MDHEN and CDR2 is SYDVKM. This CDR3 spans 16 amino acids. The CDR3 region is CASSARRGSSYNEQFF.

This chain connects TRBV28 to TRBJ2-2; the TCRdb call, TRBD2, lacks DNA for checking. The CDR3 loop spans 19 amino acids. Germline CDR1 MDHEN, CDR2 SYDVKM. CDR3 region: CASSHLGLSSGGHTGELFF.

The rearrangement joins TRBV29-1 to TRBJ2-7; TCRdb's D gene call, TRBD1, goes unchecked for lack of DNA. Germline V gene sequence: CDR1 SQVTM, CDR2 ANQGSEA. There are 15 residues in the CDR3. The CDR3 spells CSVVSGGGGYLEQYF.

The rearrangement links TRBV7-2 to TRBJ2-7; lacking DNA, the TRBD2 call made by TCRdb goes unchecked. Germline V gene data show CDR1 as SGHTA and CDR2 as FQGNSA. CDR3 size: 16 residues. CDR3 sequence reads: CASSSWGLAGGLEQYF.

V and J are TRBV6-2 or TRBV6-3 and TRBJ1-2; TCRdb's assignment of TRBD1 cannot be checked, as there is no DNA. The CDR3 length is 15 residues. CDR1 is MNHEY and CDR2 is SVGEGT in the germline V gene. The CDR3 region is CASSYPGDSRDGYTF.

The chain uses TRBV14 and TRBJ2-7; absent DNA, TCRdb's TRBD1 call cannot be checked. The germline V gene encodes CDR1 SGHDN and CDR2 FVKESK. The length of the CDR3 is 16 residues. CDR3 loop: CASSQDSGTGFLEQYF.

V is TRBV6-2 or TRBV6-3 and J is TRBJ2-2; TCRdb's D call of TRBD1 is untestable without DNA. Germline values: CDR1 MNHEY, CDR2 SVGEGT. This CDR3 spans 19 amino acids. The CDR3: CASSYPRDRIDLNTGELFF.

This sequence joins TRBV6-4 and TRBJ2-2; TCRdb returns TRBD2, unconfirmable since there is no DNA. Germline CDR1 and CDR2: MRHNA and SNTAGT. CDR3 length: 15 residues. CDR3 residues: CASSENAGVGGELFF.

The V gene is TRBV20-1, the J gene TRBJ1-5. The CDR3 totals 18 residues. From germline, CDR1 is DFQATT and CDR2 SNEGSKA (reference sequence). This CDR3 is CSARDPQGPGDSNQPQHF.

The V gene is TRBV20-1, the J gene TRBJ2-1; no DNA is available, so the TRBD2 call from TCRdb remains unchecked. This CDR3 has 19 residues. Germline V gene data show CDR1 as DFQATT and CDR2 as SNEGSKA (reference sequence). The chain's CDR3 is CSARDPWQGGIRAYNEQFF.

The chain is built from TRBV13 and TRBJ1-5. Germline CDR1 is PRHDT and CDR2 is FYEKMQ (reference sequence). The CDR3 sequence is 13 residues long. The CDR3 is CASSHYGEGPQHF.

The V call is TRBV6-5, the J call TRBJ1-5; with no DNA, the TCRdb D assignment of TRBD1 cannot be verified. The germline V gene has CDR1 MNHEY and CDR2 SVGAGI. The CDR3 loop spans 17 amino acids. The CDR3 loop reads CASSLGPLAYSNQPQHF.

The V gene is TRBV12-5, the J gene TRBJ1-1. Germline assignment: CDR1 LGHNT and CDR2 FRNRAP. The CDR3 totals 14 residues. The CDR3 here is CASGLVALTTEAFF.

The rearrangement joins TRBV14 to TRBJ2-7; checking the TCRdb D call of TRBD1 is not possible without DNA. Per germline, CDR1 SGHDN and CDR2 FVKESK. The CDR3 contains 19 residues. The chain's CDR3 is CASTATQSGARTGVDEQYF. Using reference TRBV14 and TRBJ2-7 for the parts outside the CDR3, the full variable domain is EAGVTQFPSHSVIEKGQTVTLRCDPISGHDNLYWYRRVMGKEIKFLLHFVKESKQDESGMPNNRFLAERTGGTYSTLKVQPAELEDSGVYFCASTATQSGARTGVDEQYFGPGTRLTVT.

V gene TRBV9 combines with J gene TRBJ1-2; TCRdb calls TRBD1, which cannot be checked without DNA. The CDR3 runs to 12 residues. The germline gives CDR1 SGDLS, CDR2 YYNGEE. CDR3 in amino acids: CASVGTGLGYTF.

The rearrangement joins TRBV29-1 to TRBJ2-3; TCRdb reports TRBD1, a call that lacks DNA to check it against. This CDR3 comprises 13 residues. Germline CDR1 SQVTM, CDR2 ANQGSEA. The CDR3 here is CSVGGVGTDTQYF.

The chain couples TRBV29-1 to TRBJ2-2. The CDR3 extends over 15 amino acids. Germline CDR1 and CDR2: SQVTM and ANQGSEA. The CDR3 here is CSVVGDGENTGELFF.

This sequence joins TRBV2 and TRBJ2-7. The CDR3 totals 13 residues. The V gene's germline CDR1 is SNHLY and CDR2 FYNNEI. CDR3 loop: CASRSGSSYEQYF.

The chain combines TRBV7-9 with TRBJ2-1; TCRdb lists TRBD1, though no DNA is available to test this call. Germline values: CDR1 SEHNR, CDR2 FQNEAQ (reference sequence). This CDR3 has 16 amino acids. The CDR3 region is CASSPPSGGSYNEQFF.

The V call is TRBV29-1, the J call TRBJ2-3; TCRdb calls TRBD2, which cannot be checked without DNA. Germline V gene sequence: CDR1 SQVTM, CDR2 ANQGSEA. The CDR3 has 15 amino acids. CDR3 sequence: CSVQTRALGSDTQYF.

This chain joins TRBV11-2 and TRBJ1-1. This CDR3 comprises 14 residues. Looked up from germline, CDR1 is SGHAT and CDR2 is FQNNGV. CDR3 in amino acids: CASSLGTGNTEAFF.

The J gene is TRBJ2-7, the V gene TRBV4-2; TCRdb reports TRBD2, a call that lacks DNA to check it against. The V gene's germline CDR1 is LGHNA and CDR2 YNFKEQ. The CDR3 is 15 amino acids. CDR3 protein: CASSQETSGSYEQYF.

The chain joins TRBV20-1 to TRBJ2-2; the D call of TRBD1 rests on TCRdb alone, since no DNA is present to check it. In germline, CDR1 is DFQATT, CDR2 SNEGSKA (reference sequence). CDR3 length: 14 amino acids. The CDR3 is CSARTGGDTGELFF.